This note documents a single T cell receptor beta chain sequence. The antigen remains undetermined. The sample belongs to a study of T cell repertoires in cytomegalovirus infection. The wider study: Matching HLA type and CMV infection were both indicated by public TCR beta signatures.

General study results and limits: HLA-C-restricted CMV clonotypes gave the most frequent clonotype in two of eight donors. Cumulative frequency of public TCR beta families picked out carriers of CMV plus the relevant HLA.

TCRdb independently ran MiXCR on the reads; one entry per CDR3 protein. Among under 450,000 distinct CDR3 sequences, approximately 35% were seen once, and the ten largest hold 13%. Germline assignment: CDR1 MGHRA and CDR2 YSYEKL. Trimming left V 4 bases short and J 5 bases short, with 11 bases between. The CDR3 is 14 amino acids. Sequencing was performed on cultured PBMCs, taken from culture after CMV antigen stimulation. The rearrangement uses TRBV4-1 and TRBJ1-4; TRBD1 might be the D (5 bases). The TCR sequence derives from a human donor in good health (CMV status not recorded). Some clones in this sample may be carry-over from other donors' samples. CDR3 sequence (DNA): TGCGCCAGCAGCCGCGTGGGGGTAAATGAAAAACTGTTTTTT. It translates to CASSRVGVNEKLFF.